This TCR beta chain originates from a study of T cells after posttransplantation cyclophosphamide. There are 14 residues in the CDR3. CDR1 SGHRS and CDR2 YFSETQ come from the germline V gene. Trimming stripped 4 bases from V and 3 bases from J, with 13 bases between. Of note for this clone: What it binds is not known.

This related bone marrow graft donor gave peripheral blood on the day of marrow donation. Study conclusions and caveats: Recipient CMV seropositivity and CMV reactivation strongly tracked TRB clonality. Tissue-infiltrating T cells from skin or gut overlapped little with blood T cells. Later blood repertoires were often dominated by clones from the donor CD8+ memory compartment.

The repertoire was sequenced with immunoSEQ multiplex PCR; TCRdb's copy has only in-frame clones and lacks some. The table lists 45,000 to 60,000 clones, around 94% of them singletons. The TCR was taken from a woman in her fifties or sixties in good health and a related stem cell transplant donor. This chain connects TRBV5-1 to TRBJ1-1, with D possibly TRBD1 on 5 matching bases. Sequences were obtained from PBMCs. For the CDR3, the DNA is TGCGCCAGCAGCATAACACCGGGGGACACTGAAGCTTTCTTT. It specifies CASSITPGDTEAFF.